A single count supports the clone carrying this T cell receptor (beta chain). As yet, its antigen is unknown. This entry comes from a study of T cell repertoires in ileal Crohn's disease. Findings of the study overall: All patients with clonality above 26.8% had endoscopic recurrence. Sorted CD8 T cells held more high-frequency clones than CD4. Active smokers at surgery had more clonal expansions than non-smokers.

Time point defined: neoterminal ileum biopsy at postoperative endoscopy, about 6 months after surgery. Adults with ileal or ileocolonic Crohn's disease and an indication for resection were eligible. Libraries were prepared by immunoSEQ multiplex PCR; TCRdb keeps only in-frame clonotypes and omits some of them. This sample yields approximately 16,000 clones, of which over 70% are seen a single time; 4.1% belongs to the top ten. The sequenced sample was ileal tissue. This clonotype originated in an adult with Crohn's disease.

CDR3 residues: CASSSPGGSGANVLTF. CDR3 DNA sequence: TGTGCCAGCAGTTCGCCCGGAGGCTCTGGGGCCAACGTCCTGACTTTC. V gene TRBV6-5 combines with J gene TRBJ2-6, with D possibly being TRBD2 (5 bases). The CDR3 has 16 residues. The ends were cut back, 4 bases at V and 0 bases at J, with 10 bases in the middle. Looked up from germline, CDR1 is MNHEY and CDR2 is SVGAGI.